This TCR beta chain was identified in a study of T cell responses to AZD1222 COVID-19 vaccine. With regard to this clone: What it binds is unknown.

Study-wide results and limits: Among AZD1222 vaccinees, only five to seven were seropositive at baseline. Vaccination with two AZD1222 doses was followed by a rise in Spike-specific TCR breadth and depth. Donors were largely white British and mainly female; clonal diversity was possibly underestimated.

The junction had 7 bases not matched to a gene; V was cut back by 5 bases and J by 4 bases. Germline V CDR1 and CDR2: MNHNY, SVGAGI (reference sequence). This CDR3 is 16 amino acids long. Sequencing was performed with immunoSEQ multiplex PCR; in TCRdb, only in-frame clones are kept and a portion is missing. Among 100,000 to 120,000 clones listed, about 88% were seen once. The source was peripheral blood, collected on day 0 of AZD1222 vaccination. The rearrangement joins TRBV6-6 to TRBJ2-3; 12 bases match TRBD2. The TCR sequence derives from an adult in good health. The CDR3 coding sequence is TGTGCCAGCAGTAATCCCCTAGCGGGAGGGGCAGATACGCAGTATTTT. This encodes CASSNPLAGGADTQYF.